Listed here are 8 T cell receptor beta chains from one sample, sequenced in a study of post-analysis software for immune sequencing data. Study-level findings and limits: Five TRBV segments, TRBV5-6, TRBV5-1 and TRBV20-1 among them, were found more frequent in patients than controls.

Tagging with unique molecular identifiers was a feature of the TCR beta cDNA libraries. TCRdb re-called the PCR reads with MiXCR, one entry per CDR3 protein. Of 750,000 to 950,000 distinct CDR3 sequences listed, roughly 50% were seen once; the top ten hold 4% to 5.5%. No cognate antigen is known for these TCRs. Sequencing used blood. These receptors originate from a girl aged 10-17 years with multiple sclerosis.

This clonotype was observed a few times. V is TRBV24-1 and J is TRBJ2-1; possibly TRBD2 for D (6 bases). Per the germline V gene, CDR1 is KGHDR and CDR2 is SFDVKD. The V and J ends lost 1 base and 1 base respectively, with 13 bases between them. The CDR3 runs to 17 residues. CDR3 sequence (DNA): TGTGCCACCAGTGATTTCGGACGGGGAGGATCCTACAATGAGCAGTTCTTC. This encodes CATSDFGRGGSYNEQFF.

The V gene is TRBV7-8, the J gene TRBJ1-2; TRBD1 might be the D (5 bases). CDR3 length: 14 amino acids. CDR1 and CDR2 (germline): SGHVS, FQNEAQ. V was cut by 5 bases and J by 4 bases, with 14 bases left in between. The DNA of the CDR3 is TGTGCCAGCAGCCGAGCCCCAGGGCCCTATGGCTACACCTTC. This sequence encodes CASSRAPGPYGYTF.

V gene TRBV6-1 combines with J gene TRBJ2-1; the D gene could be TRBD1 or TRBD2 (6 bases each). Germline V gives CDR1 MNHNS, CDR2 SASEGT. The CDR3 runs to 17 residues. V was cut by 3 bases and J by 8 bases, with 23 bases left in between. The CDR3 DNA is TGTGCCAGCAGTGACAAAGTCGGGAAGTGGGGGGCCCATGAGCAGTTCTTC. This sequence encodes CASSDKVGKWGAHEQFF.

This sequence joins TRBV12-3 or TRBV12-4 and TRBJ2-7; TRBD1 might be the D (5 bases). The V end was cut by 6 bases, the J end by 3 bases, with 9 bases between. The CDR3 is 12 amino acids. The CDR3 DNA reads TGTGCCAGCAGAGGGGAAAGCTACGAGCAGTACTTC. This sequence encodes CASRGESYEQYF.

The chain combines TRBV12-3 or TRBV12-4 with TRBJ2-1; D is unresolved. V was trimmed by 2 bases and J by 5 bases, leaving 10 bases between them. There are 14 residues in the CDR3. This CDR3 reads CASSLLLTHNEQFF. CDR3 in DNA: TGTGCCAGCAGTTTACTATTGACTCACAATGAGCAGTTCTTC.

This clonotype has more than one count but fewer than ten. CDR3 amino acids: CSVEAGGYGTNEKLFF. In nucleotides, the CDR3 is TGCAGCGTTGAGGCAGGGGGCTATGGGACTAATGAAAAACTGTTTTTT. The chain has TRBV29-1 and TRBJ1-4, with 8 bases matching TRBD1. Germline CDR1 and CDR2: SQVTM and ANQGSEA. The V gene end was trimmed by 3 bases and the J gene end by 2 bases; junction bases not matched to a gene: 8. The CDR3 is 16 residues long.

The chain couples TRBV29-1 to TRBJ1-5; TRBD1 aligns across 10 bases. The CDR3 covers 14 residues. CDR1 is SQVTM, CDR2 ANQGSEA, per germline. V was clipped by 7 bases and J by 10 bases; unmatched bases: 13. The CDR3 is CSGRDRGPDSPQHF. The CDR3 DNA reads TGCAGCGGCCGGGACAGGGGCCCCGATAGTCCCCAGCATTTT.

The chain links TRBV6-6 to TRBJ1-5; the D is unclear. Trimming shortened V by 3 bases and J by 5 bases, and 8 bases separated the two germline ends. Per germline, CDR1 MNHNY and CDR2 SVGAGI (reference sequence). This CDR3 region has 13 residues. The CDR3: CASSYLTYQPQHF. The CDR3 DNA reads TGTGCCAGCAGTTATCTCACGTATCAGCCCCAGCATTTT.